Given below is one T cell receptor (beta chain) in context. TCRdb called the reads again in MiXCR, with one record for every CDR3 protein. The table has some 48,000 distinct CDR3 sequences, around 6.7% seen once; the top ten hold around 16%. These data are taken from a study of patients with pleural tuberculosis. Trimming pared 5 bases from V and 12 bases from J, leaving 16 bases between. The CDR3 has 12 residues. Germline CDR1 reads LNHDA; CDR2 reads SQIVND (reference sequence). The chain couples TRBV19 to TRBJ2-5, with D possibly being TRBD2 (6 bases). This clonotype originated in a human donor with pleural tuberculosis. CDR3 nucleotide sequence: TGTGCCAGTAGTCGTGGCCCGGGAGCGGAGTACTTC. Translating it yields CASSRGPGAEYF.